This TCR beta chain emerged from a study of T cell changes during pregnancy in multiple sclerosis. J lost 8 bases, V lost 5 bases, and 6 bases had no gene match. Looked up from germline, CDR1 is SNHLY and CDR2 is FYNNEI. CDR3 length equals 14 residues. The table came from immunoSEQ multiplex PCR; TCRdb's copy has only in-frame clones and leaves some out. This repertoire shows around 49,000 clones, roughly 91% found once; its top ten account for around 0.6%. The starting material was CD4+ T cells from peripheral blood mononuclear cells, obtained after pregnancy. The J gene is TRBJ1-4, the V gene TRBV2, with 9 bases fitting TRBD1. The sequence was collected from a female donor in good health, enrolled as a control in a pregnancy study. The CDR3, as DNA: TGTGCCAGCAGTAACAGGGGGCGCAGCGAAAAACTGTTTTTT. Translation gives CASSNRGRSEKLFF.